This TCR beta chain was observed in a study of regulatory T cells in long-lasting Graves disease. Time point denoted: newly diagnosed GD, antithyroid drugs for less than 3 months. PBMCs provided the RNA from which the TCR library was made. For TCR beta, libraries came from iRepertoire HTBI primers and Arm-PCR of CDR3 regions. TCRdb re-analysed the multiplex PCR reads in MiXCR, keeping a single row per CDR3 protein. The table lists about 220,000 distinct CDR3 sequences, approximately 19% of them singletons. This CDR3 is 12 amino acids long. Trimming took 5 bases from V and 6 from J; bases not matched to a gene: 2. The sample was also linked to a second study, of T cells in Graves' hyperthyroidism and ophthalmopathy.

Source: peripheral blood mononuclear cells (PBMCs), taken at new diagnosis, from a patient treated with antithyroid drugs. The V and J genes are TRBV12-3 or TRBV12-4 and TRBJ2-7, with 9 bases matching TRBD1. This TCR came from a woman aged 25-40 years with Graves disease. The CDR3 region has the DNA TGTGCCAGCAGTACAGGGGGCCTCGAGCAGTACTTC. It codes for CASSTGGLEQYF.